A selection of T cell receptor beta chains follows, all from one sample in a study of CD8+ T cells in alopecia areata. TCRdb keeps only in-frame clones here, not all; method: immunoSEQ multiplex PCR. The sample carries roughly 200,000 clones, roughly 56% recorded once. The sample taken for sequencing was CD8+ T cells sorted from blood. These receptors were collected from a human donor in good health. Each CDR3 is given with its conserved first and last residue. The order of the fields is J gene, V gene, clone size, D gene, CDR3 DNA, CDR3 protein. The D gene is left open where the match is weak. Clone size is shown for a subset of rows, as once, few, many or a class of expanded clone.

TRBJ1-1 | TRBV4-1 | . | . | TGCGCCAGCAGCCAGACACAGGTCACCACTGAAGCTTTCTTT | CASSQTQVTTEAFF
TRBJ2-1 | TRBV27 | . | . | TGTGCCAGCAGTTTAATCGCCCCTTCTTACAATGAGCAGTTCTTC | CASSLIAPSYNEQFF
TRBJ1-2 | TRBV9 | many | . | TGTGCCAGCAGCGTAGACTTCTATGGCTACACCTTC | CASSVDFYGYTF
TRBJ2-3 | TRBV27 | . | . | TGTGCCAGCAGCCTTGGTCAAAATACGCAGTATTTT | CASSLGQNTQYF
TRBJ2-7 | TRBV18 | . | TRBD1 | TGTGCCAGCTCACCACCTCAGGGACAGGGTGGGCAGTACTTC | CASSPPQGQGGQYF
TRBJ2-7 | TRBV25-1 | . | TRBD1 | TGTGCCAGCAGCCTACCCCGGGGACAGGGGGCTTACGAGCAGTACTTC | CASSLPRGQGAYEQYF
TRBJ1-5 | TRBV5-4 | . | . | TGTGCCAGCAGCAGTGGGGTGAGCAATCAGCCCCAGCATTTT | CASSSGVSNQPQHF
TRBJ2-7 | TRBV7-9 | . | . | TGTGCCAGCAGCTTAGAGGCAGTAACCTACGAGCAGTACTTC | CASSLEAVTYEQYF
TRBJ2-1 | TRBV5-1 | . | TRBD2 | TGCGCCAGCAGCCGGCGGGGGGCCCCGGGTGAGCAGTTCTTC | CASSRRGAPGEQFF
TRBJ1-1 | TRBV4-1 | . | . | TGCGCCAGCAGCCAAGCCGGGGATAACACTGAAGCTTTCTTT | CASSQAGDNTEAFF
TRBJ2-7 | TRBV29-1 | . | TRBD1 | TGCAGCGCGTGGGGACAGGGTGGGCACGAGCAGTACTTC | CSAWGQGGHEQYF
TRBJ2-3 | TRBV30 | few | TRBD2 | TGTGCCTGGAGTCAGGGAGGGGATGAGACAGATACGCAGTATTTT | CAWSQGGDETDTQYF
TRBJ2-1 | TRBV9 | . | TRBD2 | TGTGCCAGCAGCCCTCGCCAGGGACTAGCGGGGGGCTCCTACAATGAGCAGTTCTTC | CASSPRQGLAGGSYNEQFF
TRBJ2-5 | TRBV19 | . | . | TGTGCCAGTAGCGAAAACGAAGGACTACTACAAGAGACCCAGTACTTC | CASSENEGLLQETQYF
TRBJ1-1 | TRBV9 | few | . | TGTGCCAGCAGCGGCCTTCACGAAGCTTTCTTT | CASSGLHEAFF
TRBJ1-1 | TRBV11-2 | few | . | TGTGCCAGCACCCTGGGGGGTGAAGCTTTCTTT | CASTLGGEAFF
TRBJ2-1 | TRBV9 | few | TRBD2 | TGTGCCAGCAGCGTAGATGGGCGGGGGGGCCCTAATGAGCAGTTCTTC | CASSVDGRGGPNEQFF
TRBJ1-6 | TRBV30 | . | . | TGTGCCTGGAGCATTCAGACAAATAATTCACCCCTCCACTTT | CAWSIQTNNSPLHF
TRBJ2-7 | TRBV11-2 | . | . | TGTGCCAGCAGCCAAGGGTCTTACGAGCAGTACTTC | CASSQGSYEQYF
TRBJ2-3 | TRBV6-1 | . | TRBD1 | TGTGCCAGCAGTGAAGGGACAGGGGTAGATACGCAGTATTTT | CASSEGTGVDTQYF
TRBJ2-7 | TRBV29-1 | . | TRBD1 | TGCAGCGGAGGTGGCCCGGGACAGGGGGCAAACGAGCAGTACTTC | CSGGGPGQGANEQYF
TRBJ1-6 | TRBV5-1 | . | . | TGCGCCAGCTCCTTGGGTGGGGTGACCCAAAATTCACCCCTCCACTTT | CASSLGGVTQNSPLHF
TRBJ2-1 | TRBV29-1 | few | TRBD1 | TGCAGCGCTTGGACAGGATCCTACAATGAGCAGTTCTTC | CSAWTGSYNEQFF
TRBJ2-5 | TRBV7-9 | . | TRBD1 | TGTGCCAGCAGTCAAGGGACAGGGGGTGCCGAGACCCAGTACTTC | CASSQGTGGAETQYF
TRBJ1-2 | TRBV2 | . | TRBD1 | TGTGCCATCGATACTACAGGGGCGATATATGGCTACACCTTC | CAIDTTGAIYGYTF
TRBJ2-7 | TRBV4-1 | . | TRBD2 | TGCGCCAGCAGTCACCGAAGCGGGGACGACTACGAGCAGTACTTC | CASSHRSGDDYEQYF
TRBJ1-2 | TRBV29-1 | . | . | TGCAGCGTTGAGGCAAACTATGGCTACACCTTC | CSVEANYGYTF
TRBJ1-1 | TRBV23-1 | . | . | TGCGCCAGCAGTCAATCAGTCGGGGGGTGCACTGAAGCTTTCTTT | CASSQSVGGCTEAFF
TRBJ2-7 | TRBV7-9 | . | . | TGTGCCAGCAGCGAAGATACAGCCTACGAGCAGTACTTC | CASSEDTAYEQYF
TRBJ1-2 | TRBV4-1 | . | . | TGCGCCAGCAGCCCCCCAAACGACTATGGCTACACCTTC | CASSPPNDYGYTF
TRBJ1-1 | TRBV14 | . | . | TGTGCCAGCAGCCAGAGACAGGAAATGAACACTGAAGCTTTCTTT | CASSQRQEMNTEAFF
TRBJ1-5 | TRBV7-9 | few | . | TGTGCCAGCAGTTCGGACGGAGTCAATCAGCCCCAGCATTTT | CASSSDGVNQPQHF
TRBJ2-1 | TRBV6-4 | few | . | TGTGCCAGCAGCCCGGGGGCGGACTCCGGTGAGCAGTTCTTC | CASSPGADSGEQFF
TRBJ2-7 | TRBV7-8 | . | . | TGTGCCAGCAGCTTACAGGGTAGCGAGCAGTACTTC | CASSLQGSEQYF
TRBJ2-4 | TRBV4-1 | . | . | TGCGCCAGCAGCCAGGTATCTCGGATGGGCGTCTATTTGGACATTCAGTACTTC | CASSQVSRMGVYLDIQYF
TRBJ1-2 | TRBV29-1 | . | TRBD1 | TGCAGCGTTCGTCCGGGACAGAGAAACTATGGCTACACCTTC | CSVRPGQRNYGYTF
TRBJ2-4 | TRBV9 | few | . | TGTGCCAGCAGCGTAGACGGGGTGGGCAAAAACATTCAGTACTTC | CASSVDGVGKNIQYF
TRBJ2-3 | TRBV5-4 | . | . | TGTGCCAGCAGCCACGGGGTTAGCACAGATACGCAGTATTTT | CASSHGVSTDTQYF
TRBJ1-1 | TRBV6-5 | . | TRBD1 | TGTGCCAGCAGTTACTCGACTGAGGGGGCCCACACTGAAGCTTTCTTT | CASSYSTEGAHTEAFF
TRBJ1-2 | TRBV15 | . | . | TGTGCCACCAGCAGACCCCGGGGGGTCAACTATGGCTACACCTTC | CATSRPRGVNYGYTF
TRBJ2-7 | TRBV4-1 | . | . | TGCGCCAGCAGCCAAAACCGGATAGGGAGCGAGCAGTACTTC | CASSQNRIGSEQYF
TRBJ1-1 | TRBV30 | . | . | TGTGCCTGGAGTGGTCAGGCCGCTGAAGCTTTCTTT | CAWSGQAAEAFF
TRBJ2-2 | TRBV30 | . | . | TGTGCCTGGATGAAAGTCAACACCGGGGAGCTGTTTTTT | CAWMKVNTGELFF
TRBJ1-6 | TRBV4-1 | few | . | TGCGCCAGCAGCCAAGAGGGCCTAAATTCACCCCTCCACTTT | CASSQEGLNSPLHF
TRBJ1-1 | TRBV27 | . | TRBD1 | TGTGCCAGCAGTTTATCGCCCGGACAGGGGGTTGGCAGCACTGAAGCTTTCTTT | CASSLSPGQGVGSTEAFF
TRBJ2-3 | TRBV7-8 | . | . | TGTGCCAGCACTCACACCGGGGCTAGCACAGATACGCAGTATTTT | CASTHTGASTDTQYF
TRBJ1-2 | TRBV6-1 | few | . | TGTGCCAGCAGTGAGGGGATGTCTTTCTATGGCTACACCTTC | CASSEGMSFYGYTF
TRBJ2-2 | TRBV5-1 | . | . | TGCGCCAGCAGCTTATGGGGAACCGGGGAGCTGTTTTTT | CASSLWGTGELFF
TRBJ1-6 | TRBV7-2 | . | . | TGTGCCAGCAGTCAAACAGCTAATTCACCCCTCCACTTT | CASSQTANSPLHF
TRBJ1-5 | TRBV10-2 | . | . | TGCGCCAGCAGTGAGAAGGCCCGGCAGCCCCAGCATTTT | CASSEKARQPQHF
TRBJ1-6 | TRBV11-2 | . | . | TGTGCCAGCAGCGCCAGGGTTCCACCCCTCCACTTT | CASSARVPPLHF
TRBJ2-7 | TRBV30 | . | . | TGTGCCTGGGAGGGTGTGACAGAGGGCTACGAGCAGTACTTC | CAWEGVTEGYEQYF